The rows below give T cell receptor beta chains drawn from one sample of a study of T cell responses to AZD1222 COVID-19 vaccine. The assay was immunoSEQ multiplex PCR, and TCRdb's table has in-frame clones only and misses some. The table lists roughly 87,000 clones, 75% to 90% of them singletons, with more than 5% in the top ten. The material sequenced was peripheral blood, taken 28 days after the second AZD1222 dose. These receptors were collected from an adult who received the AZD1222 COVID-19 vaccine. CDR3s include the opening cysteine and the closing phenylalanine or tryptophan. Each record gives: D gene, clone size, V gene, J gene, CDR3 DNA, CDR3 protein. A D gene is named only where the DNA matches it firmly. Clone size is stated in some rows and not others, as once, few, many or a class when expanded.

d_call: .; clone_size: .; v_call: TRBV5-5; j_call: TRBJ2-1; cdr3_nt: TGTGCCAGCATCCTCTTAACGACTTATGGCAATGAGCAGTTCTTC; cdr3_aa: CASILLTTYGNEQFF
d_call: TRBD1; clone_size: .; v_call: TRBV19; j_call: TRBJ1-2; cdr3_nt: TGTGCCACCCGACAGGGATACTATGGCTACACCTTC; cdr3_aa: CATRQGYYGYTF
d_call: .; clone_size: .; v_call: TRBV11-2; j_call: TRBJ1-2; cdr3_nt: TGTGCCAGCAGCTTAGATGAATCGGGATACTATGGCTACACCTTC; cdr3_aa: CASSLDESGYYGYTF
d_call: .; clone_size: once; v_call: TRBV7-3; j_call: TRBJ2-2; cdr3_nt: TGTGCCAGCAGCCTTAACACCGGGGAGCTGTTTTTT; cdr3_aa: CASSLNTGELFF
d_call: .; clone_size: once; v_call: TRBV6-5; j_call: TRBJ1-3; cdr3_nt: TGTGCCACCAAAGGCTCGGAATTAGGAAACACCATATATTTT; cdr3_aa: CATKGSELGNTIYF
d_call: .; clone_size: .; v_call: TRBV5-1; j_call: TRBJ2-1; cdr3_nt: TGCGCCAGCAGCTTGTATCAGGGATTCGATGAGCAGTTCTTC; cdr3_aa: CASSLYQGFDEQFF
d_call: .; clone_size: .; v_call: TRBV7-2; j_call: TRBJ1-4; cdr3_nt: TGTGCCAGCAGCTTACAAGGAGGGCTGGCTAATGAAAAACTGTTTTTT; cdr3_aa: CASSLQGGLANEKLFF
d_call: TRBD1; clone_size: few; v_call: TRBV6-2/TRBV6-3; j_call: TRBJ1-2; cdr3_nt: TGTGCCAGCAGTTATCAGGGGGCGACTAACTATGGCTACACCTTC; cdr3_aa: CASSYQGATNYGYTF
d_call: TRBD1; clone_size: .; v_call: TRBV6-4; j_call: TRBJ2-3; cdr3_nt: TGTGCCAGCAGTGATTCCGAGACAGGGGGCACAGATACGCAGTATTTT; cdr3_aa: CASSDSETGGTDTQYF
d_call: .; clone_size: .; v_call: TRBV28; j_call: TRBJ1-5; cdr3_nt: TGTGCCAGCAGTCCCCCTCGGGGAACCAATCAGCCCCAGCATTTT; cdr3_aa: CASSPPRGTNQPQHF
d_call: TRBD1; clone_size: .; v_call: TRBV5-6; j_call: TRBJ1-1; cdr3_nt: TGTGCCAGCAGCTGGGGACAGGTTCGGCTTACTGAAGCTTTCTTT; cdr3_aa: CASSWGQVRLTEAFF
d_call: .; clone_size: .; v_call: TRBV11-3; j_call: TRBJ2-2; cdr3_nt: TGTGCCAGCAGCTTAGGGGGTGTGAACACCGGGGAGCTGTTTTTT; cdr3_aa: CASSLGGVNTGELFF
d_call: .; clone_size: .; v_call: TRBV7-9; j_call: TRBJ1-4; cdr3_nt: TGTGCCAGCAGCTCCGGGGGGACAACTAATGAAAAACTGTTTTTT; cdr3_aa: CASSSGGTTNEKLFF
d_call: .; clone_size: .; v_call: TRBV6-5; j_call: TRBJ1-5; cdr3_nt: TGTGCCAGCAGTTACTCGGGGCACCCTAATCAGCCCCAGCATTTT; cdr3_aa: CASSYSGHPNQPQHF
d_call: TRBD1; clone_size: .; v_call: TRBV2; j_call: TRBJ2-3; cdr3_nt: TGTGCCAGCAGTCGAGACAGGGACACAGATACGCAGTATTTT; cdr3_aa: CASSRDRDTDTQYF
d_call: .; clone_size: .; v_call: TRBV12-3/TRBV12-4; j_call: TRBJ1-1; cdr3_nt: TGTGCCAGCAGTCCGGGACAATTTCGGACTTTCTTT; cdr3_aa: CASSPGQFRTFF
d_call: .; clone_size: .; v_call: TRBV6-8; j_call: TRBJ2-5; cdr3_nt: TGTGCCAGCAGAGGCGAGGGGACGGCCCCCGGAGAGACCCAGTACTTC; cdr3_aa: CASRGEGTAPGETQYF
d_call: .; clone_size: .; v_call: TRBV7-6; j_call: TRBJ1-4; cdr3_nt: TGTGCCAGCAGCCCGAGTCGTGAGGTATCAACTAATGAAAAACTGTTTTTT; cdr3_aa: CASSPSREVSTNEKLFF
d_call: TRBD2; clone_size: few; v_call: TRBV3-1/TRBV3-2; j_call: TRBJ2-3; cdr3_nt: TGTGCCAGCAGGGCTGGAGCGGGGGCAGAATCAGATACGCAGTATTTT; cdr3_aa: CASRAGAGAESDTQYF
d_call: TRBD1; clone_size: few; v_call: TRBV5-6; j_call: TRBJ1-4; cdr3_nt: TGTGCCAGCAGCCAAAACAGGGGTTCTAATGAAAAACTGTTTTTT; cdr3_aa: CASSQNRGSNEKLFF
d_call: .; clone_size: .; v_call: TRBV6-2/TRBV6-3; j_call: TRBJ2-6; cdr3_nt: TGTGCCAGCAGTTACAACTCTGGGGCCAACGTCCTGACTTTC; cdr3_aa: CASSYNSGANVLTF
d_call: .; clone_size: .; v_call: TRBV28; j_call: TRBJ1-5; cdr3_nt: TGTGCCAGCACCCCCGCGGCAGGGAGTAGCAATCAGCCCCAGCATTTT; cdr3_aa: CASTPAAGSSNQPQHF
d_call: .; clone_size: .; v_call: TRBV5-4; j_call: TRBJ2-4; cdr3_nt: TGTGCCAGCAGCTTGGGGGGAGGTTTAGCCAAAAACATTCAGTACTTC; cdr3_aa: CASSLGGGLAKNIQYF
d_call: .; clone_size: .; v_call: TRBV3-1/TRBV3-2; j_call: TRBJ1-2; cdr3_nt: TGTGCCAGCAGCCAAGATCAGATACAAGGGGGCTACACCTTC; cdr3_aa: CASSQDQIQGGYTF
d_call: TRBD1; clone_size: .; v_call: TRBV27; j_call: TRBJ2-1; cdr3_nt: TGTGCCAGCACCTCGGACAGGGCCTACAATGAGCAGTTCTTC; cdr3_aa: CASTSDRAYNEQFF
d_call: .; clone_size: .; v_call: TRBV11-2; j_call: TRBJ2-7; cdr3_nt: TGTGCCAGCAGCTTAAGCAGGGTAGAGTACTTC; cdr3_aa: CASSLSRVEYF
d_call: TRBD1; clone_size: .; v_call: TRBV5-4; j_call: TRBJ1-2; cdr3_nt: TGTGCCAGCAGCTTGGGACAGGGGGCGGGATATGGCTACACCTTC; cdr3_aa: CASSLGQGAGYGYTF
d_call: TRBD1; clone_size: .; v_call: TRBV19; j_call: TRBJ2-7; cdr3_nt: TGTGCCAGTAAGGCAGGACAGGGGGCTTTTGGCGAGCAGTACTTC; cdr3_aa: CASKAGQGAFGEQYF
d_call: .; clone_size: few; v_call: TRBV30; j_call: TRBJ2-7; cdr3_nt: TGTGCCTGGAGTCTGCGGTACGAGCAGTACTTC; cdr3_aa: CAWSLRYEQYF
d_call: .; clone_size: .; v_call: TRBV14; j_call: TRBJ1-1; cdr3_nt: TGTGCCAGCAGCCAAGTAGCGGGATACACTGAAGCTTTCTTT; cdr3_aa: CASSQVAGYTEAFF
d_call: TRBD1; clone_size: .; v_call: TRBV14; j_call: TRBJ1-1; cdr3_nt: TGTGCCAGCAGCCAGACAGGGGGCGCGTCTACTGAAGCTTTCTTT; cdr3_aa: CASSQTGGASTEAFF
d_call: .; clone_size: .; v_call: TRBV5-1; j_call: TRBJ2-3; cdr3_nt: TGCGCCAGCAGCACAACGACAGGCCTTTATACAGATACGCAGTATTTT; cdr3_aa: CASSTTTGLYTDTQYF
d_call: TRBD1; clone_size: .; v_call: TRBV2; j_call: TRBJ1-1; cdr3_nt: TGTGCCAGCAGTGAAACGGCAGGGGGCGACGCTGAAGCTTTCTTT; cdr3_aa: CASSETAGGDAEAFF